Below, 5 T cell receptor beta chains from the same sample are listed, as sequenced in a study of vaccination and CD4 T cells after COVID-19. Antigens of these TCRs are unknown. Cultured CD4+ T cell DNA was sequenced using the Oncomine TCR Beta short-read assay. TCRdb processed the PCR reads anew with MiXCR; each CDR3 protein has one entry. The table includes thousands of distinct CDR3 sequences, more than 60% detected once. Treatment described: roughly 10-day PBMC culture with coronavirus spike peptide pools or control peptides (ViraFEST assay). The sequencing sample was made of CD4+ T cells from blood, cultured in vitro. These receptors all stem from a human donor who had recovered from COVID-19.

The chain recombines TRBV7-9 with TRBJ1-4, with D tentatively TRBD1 (6 bases). This CDR3 has 15 amino acids. V lost 0 bases to trimming and J lost 6 bases, with 11 bases between them. Looked up from germline, CDR1 is SEHNR and CDR2 is FQNEAQ (reference sequence). The CDR3 protein is CASSLAGGLDEKLFF. The CDR3 DNA reads TGTGCCAGCAGCTTAGCAGGGGGTCTGGATGAAAAACTGTTTTTT.

This chain connects TRBV19 to TRBJ1-2; 7 positions agree with TRBD1. The CDR3 has 12 amino acids. The V gene end was trimmed by 3 bases and the J gene end by 9 bases; junction bases not matched to a gene: 4. Per germline, CDR1 LNHDA and CDR2 SQIVND (reference sequence). The CDR3 spells CASSMDRRSYTF. The CDR3 nucleotides are TGTGCCAGTAGTATGGACAGGCGTAGCTACACCTTC.

The chain employs TRBV11-1 and TRBJ2-6, with a tentative D call TRBD1 (7 bases). Germline V gene sequence: CDR1 SGHAT, CDR2 FQDESV (reference sequence). The CDR3 spans 19 residues. The V and J ends lost 4 bases and 2 bases respectively, with 21 bases between them. Here the CDR3 DNA reads TGTGCCAGCAGCTCAACCAGGGGGGACGGATCGACTGGGGCCAACGTCCTGACTTTC. Translated: CASSSTRGDGSTGANVLTF.

The chain uses TRBV19 and TRBJ2-4, with 9 bases identical to TRBD1. There are 15 residues in the CDR3. V lost 3 bases, J lost 7 bases, and 7 bases stayed unmatched. CDR1 and CDR2 from the germline V gene are LNHDA and SQIVND (reference sequence). The CDR3 loop reads CASSIRTGVGNIQYF. The CDR3 coding sequence is TGTGCCAGTAGTATCAGGACAGGGGTTGGGAACATTCAGTACTTC.

This chain links TRBV6-1 with TRBJ1-2, with D possibly being TRBD1 (6 bases). Germline V gives CDR1 MNHNS, CDR2 SASEGT. The CDR3 runs to 16 residues. Trimming pared 8 bases from V and 7 bases from J, leaving 26 bases between. The CDR3 coding sequence is TGTGCCAGCCAAGAGAATCGGTTACAGGGAGTGGGTGGCTACACCTTC. It yields the protein CASQENRLQGVGGYTF.